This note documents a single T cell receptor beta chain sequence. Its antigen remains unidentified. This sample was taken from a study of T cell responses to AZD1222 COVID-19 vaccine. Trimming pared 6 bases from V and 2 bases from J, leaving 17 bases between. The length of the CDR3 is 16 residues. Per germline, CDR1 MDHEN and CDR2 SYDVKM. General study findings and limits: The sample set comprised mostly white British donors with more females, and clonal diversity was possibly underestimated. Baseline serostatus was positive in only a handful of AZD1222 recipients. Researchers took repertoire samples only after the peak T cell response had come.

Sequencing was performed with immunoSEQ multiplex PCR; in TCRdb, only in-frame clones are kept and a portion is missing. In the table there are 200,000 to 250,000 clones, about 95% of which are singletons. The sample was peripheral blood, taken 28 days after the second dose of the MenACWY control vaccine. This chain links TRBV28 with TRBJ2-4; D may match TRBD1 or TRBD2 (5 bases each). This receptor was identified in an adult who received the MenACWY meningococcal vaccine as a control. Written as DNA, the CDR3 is TGTGCCAGCAGACCCATGTTATGGGGGACCAAAAACATTCAGTACTTC. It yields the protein CASRPMLWGTKNIQYF.